The 20 T cell receptor beta chains below were found in one sample sequenced in a study of technical replicates of blood from a few donors. TCRdb's copy holds only in-frame clones and misses some; the assay was immunoSEQ multiplex PCR. In the table there are 55,000 to 80,000 clones, nearly 90% of which are singletons. The specimen sequenced was PBMCs. These TCRs come from a human donor in good health. Some clones in this sample may be carry-over from other donors' samples.

The chain combines TRBV14 with TRBJ1-6; no firm D call. Germline V gene sequence: CDR1 SGHDN, CDR2 FVKESK. The CDR3 is 14 amino acids. V was shortened by 1 base and J by 7 bases, with 8 bases between the two germline ends. DNA for the CDR3: TGTGCCAGCAGCCAAGTGGTCAGAAATTCACCCCTCCACTTT. It encodes CASSQVVRNSPLHF. The entire variable domain, with the rest obtained from reference TRBV14 and TRBJ1-6, is as follows: EAGVTQFPSHSVIEKGQTVTLRCDPISGHDNLYWYRRVMGKEIKFLLHFVKESKQDESGMPNNRFLAERTGGTYSTLKVQPAELEDSGVYFCASSQVVRNSPLHFGNGTRLTVT.

CDR3 in DNA: TGTGCCAGCAGAGACACTTCACCCGGTGGCGGGGGGACCTACGAGCAGTACTTC. Translating it yields CASRDTSPGGGGTYEQYF. The chain couples TRBV2 to TRBJ2-7; 8 nucleotides agree with TRBD2. V was clipped by 6 bases and J by 2 bases; unmatched bases: 18. The CDR3 loop spans 18 amino acids. CDR1 and CDR2 (germline): SNHLY, FYNNEI.

V is TRBV5-1 and J is TRBJ2-7; 7 bases match TRBD2. The length of the CDR3 is 14 residues. The V and J ends lost 4 bases and 3 bases, in that order; junction bases with no gene match: 7. Germline V gene data show CDR1 as SGHRS and CDR2 as YFSETQ. The CDR3, as DNA: TGCGCCAGCAGCGACGCCGGGACTAACTACGAGCAGTACTTC. As protein: CASSDAGTNYEQYF. The full variable domain, completed using reference TRBV5-1 and TRBJ2-7, is KAGVTQTPRYLIKTRGQQVTLSCSPISGHRSVSWYQQTPGQGLQFLFEYFSETQRNKGNFPGRFSGRQFSNSRSEMNVSTLELGDSALYLCASSDAGTNYEQYFGPGTRLTVT.

This sequence joins TRBV27 and TRBJ2-7; D not resolved. This CDR3 spans 13 amino acids. Germline values: CDR1 MNHEY, CDR2 SMNVEV (reference sequence). V was shortened by 2 bases and J by 0 bases, with 5 bases between the two germline ends. CDR3 sequence: CASSLQASYEQYF. CDR3 sequence (DNA): TGTGCCAGCAGTTTACAGGCCTCCTACGAGCAGTACTTC.

The genes are TRBV6-5 and TRBJ2-1; D perhaps matches TRBD2 (5 bases). V was pared by 5 bases and J by 9 bases, with 14 bases between. Germline values: CDR1 MNHEY, CDR2 SVGAGI. This CDR3 is 13 amino acids long. As DNA, the CDR3 is TGTGCCAGCAGTAACGGGAACAGCCCTGAGCAGTTCTTC. Translating it yields CASSNGNSPEQFF.

V usage is TRBV4-3 and J usage is TRBJ2-1, with a weak D call TRBD2 (6 bases). This CDR3 has 18 amino acids. CDR1 is LGHNA, CDR2 YSLEER, per germline. With 0 bases removed from V and 3 bases from J, the gap between germline ends came to 18 bases. CDR3 region: CASSQDGVRDWYYNEQFF. The CDR3 region has the DNA TGCGCCAGCAGCCAAGATGGAGTCCGGGACTGGTACTACAATGAGCAGTTCTTC.

This clone has just a few counts. The genes are TRBV7-3 and TRBJ2-7, with 9 bases that match TRBD1. Per the germline V gene, CDR1 is SGHTA and CDR2 is FQGTGA. V lost 3 bases and J lost 4; bases outside the gene matches: 1. CDR3 size: 13 residues. The CDR3 coding sequence is TGTGCCAGCAGCTTCGACAGGGGGTACGAGCAGTACTTC. Protein: CASSFDRGYEQYF.

The chain is built from TRBV25-1 and TRBJ2-2; D call uncertain. The CDR3 spans 16 residues. CDR1 MGHDK and CDR2 SYGVNS come from the germline V gene. V lost 3 bases and J lost 5, with 16 bases in between. The DNA of the CDR3 is TGTGCCAGCAGTGAGAACCACCTTGGTCTAACCGGGGAGCTGTTTTTT. Its protein product is CASSENHLGLTGELFF. The full variable domain, in which reference TRBV25-1 and TRBJ2-2 provide the parts outside the CDR3, is EADIYQTPRYLVIGTGKKITLECSQTMGHDKMYWYQQDPGMELHLIHYSYGVNSTEKGDLSSESTVSRIRTEHFPLTLESARPSHTSQYLCASSENHLGLTGELFFGEGSRLTVL.

The chain joins TRBV25-1 to TRBJ1-2, with a weak D call TRBD1 (5 bases). CDR1 is MGHDK and CDR2 is SYGVNS in the germline V gene. CDR3 length equals 16 residues. V was clipped by 3 bases and J by 4 bases, with 18 bases between them. The CDR3: CASSDRSGRGGYGYTF. In nucleotides, the CDR3 is TGTGCCAGCAGTGACAGATCCGGTAGGGGCGGCTATGGCTACACCTTC.

The chain couples TRBV6-5 to TRBJ1-3; 11 bases are shared with TRBD1. The V gene's germline CDR1 is MNHEY and CDR2 SVGAGI. V gave up 4 bases and J gave up 2 bases; unmatched junction bases: 4. The CDR3 sequence is 16 residues long. CDR3 sequence: CASSSPGQGAGNTIYF. The CDR3 nucleotides read TGTGCCAGCAGTTCCCCGGGACAGGGGGCTGGAAACACCATATATTTT.

This sequence joins TRBV11-2 and TRBJ2-7, with 11 bases that match TRBD1. After removal of 2 bases from V and 2 bases from J, the junction contained 14 bases not matched to a gene. This CDR3 comprises 19 residues. Per germline, CDR1 SGHAT and CDR2 FQNNGV. DNA of the CDR3: TGTGCCAGCAGCTTATATTCACCCCGAGGGGGACAGGGGGCCTACGAGCAGTACTTC. Translating it yields CASSLYSPRGGQGAYEQYF.

V and J are TRBV7-2 and TRBJ2-3; 9 nucleotides agree with TRBD2. The CDR3 is made up of 18 amino acids. With V trimmed by 2 bases and J by 2 bases, 11 bases remained unmatched. CDR1 is SGHTA, CDR2 FQGNSA, per germline. The CDR3 protein is CASSLRWATSGFTDTQYF. The CDR3 DNA reads TGTGCCAGCAGCTTAAGGTGGGCGACTAGCGGATTCACAGATACGCAGTATTTT.

The chain uses TRBV6-1 and TRBJ2-1; 7 bases are shared with TRBD1. The CDR3 runs 13 residues. Germline CDR1 is MNHNS and CDR2 is SASEGT. V lost 5 bases, J lost 5 bases, and 3 bases stayed unmatched. CDR3 DNA sequence: TGTGCCAGCAGTCTTGGACAGGACAATGAGCAGTTCTTC. Its translation: CASSLGQDNEQFF.

The gene calls are TRBV10-2 and TRBJ2-3; D not certain. The length of the CDR3 is 14 residues. Trimming pared 7 bases from V and 0 bases from J, leaving 11 bases between. Germline V lookup: CDR1 WSHSY, CDR2 SAAADI. The CDR3 loop reads CASNNGASTDTQYF. As DNA, the CDR3 is TGCGCCAGCAACAATGGAGCTAGCACAGATACGCAGTATTTT.

This chain connects TRBV5-1 to TRBJ1-4, with D unclear. The ends were cut back, 5 bases at V and 8 bases at J, with 22 bases in the middle. Per germline, CDR1 SGHRS and CDR2 YFSETQ. The CDR3 covers 16 residues. CDR3 sequence: CASRSPGREGSEKLFF. Written as DNA, the CDR3 is TGCGCCAGCAGATCCCCCGGAAGGGAGGGAAGCGAAAAACTGTTTTTT. Complete variable domain (other parts from reference TRBV5-1 and TRBJ1-4): KAGVTQTPRYLIKTRGQQVTLSCSPISGHRSVSWYQQTPGQGLQFLFEYFSETQRNKGNFPGRFSGRQFSNSRSEMNVSTLELGDSALYLCASRSPGREGSEKLFFGSGTQLSVL.

This clone was counted only a few times. The chain is built from TRBV15 and TRBJ1-6; D may be TRBD1 (5 bases). V was clipped by 0 bases and J by 9 bases, with 15 bases between them. The CDR3 extends over 16 amino acids. Per germline, CDR1 LNHNV and CDR2 YYDKDF (reference sequence). CDR3 sequence (DNA): TGTGCCACCAGCAGAGATAAGGGACTGCGATTTTCACCCCTCCACTTT. This sequence encodes CATSRDKGLRFSPLHF.

V and J are TRBV19 and TRBJ2-3; D is possibly TRBD2 (5 bases). Germline V gives CDR1 LNHDA, CDR2 SQIVND (reference sequence). The V end lost 10 bases, the J end lost 0 bases, and 20 bases lay between the germline ends. CDR3 length: 16 residues. Written as DNA, the CDR3 is TGTGCCACCTTTTCAGACGCGGCTAGCAGCACAGATACGCAGTATTTT. Its protein product is CATFSDAASSTDTQYF.

The genes are TRBV6-1 and TRBJ1-1; no definite D call. The CDR3 has 13 residues. Germline values: CDR1 MNHNS, CDR2 SASEGT. Trimming pared 2 bases from V and 1 base from J, leaving 5 bases between. The CDR3 loop is CASSEQQNTEAFF. CDR3 bases: TGTGCCAGCAGTGAACAACAGAACACTGAAGCTTTCTTT.

The chain employs TRBV5-6 and TRBJ2-5; no firm D call. Germline CDR1 and CDR2: SGHDT and YYEEEE. Deletions cut 6 bases from V and 3 bases from J, with 15 bases between. The CDR3 is made up of 14 amino acids. The CDR3 loop is CASTSWAREETQYF. The CDR3 region has the DNA TGTGCCAGCACCTCATGGGCCCGTGAAGAGACCCAGTACTTC.

The CDR3 is CASSYRTSGRDSYNEQFF. CDR3 bases: TGTGCCAGCAGCTACAGGACTAGCGGGAGGGATTCCTACAATGAGCAGTTCTTC. This rearrangement joins TRBV4-2 to TRBJ2-1; 15 bases line up with TRBD2. V lost 5 bases, J lost 1 base, and 6 bases stayed unmatched. The germline V gene encodes CDR1 LGHNA and CDR2 YNFKEQ. This CDR3 is 18 amino acids long.